This T cell receptor beta chain was captured by sequencing in a study of T cell changes during pregnancy in multiple sclerosis. Sequencing was performed with immunoSEQ multiplex PCR; in TCRdb, only in-frame clones are kept and a portion is missing. The sample has around 57,000 clones, around 92% seen once; the top ten hold 2% to 2.5%. After removal of 4 bases from V and 2 bases from J, the junction contained 5 bases not matched to a gene. The CDR3 extends over 14 amino acids. CDR1 is SGHDT and CDR2 is YYEEEE in the germline V gene. This material consisted of peripheral blood, taken in the third trimester of pregnancy. The genes are TRBV5-6 and TRBJ1-2; 7 bases are a match to TRBD1. The TCR originated in a female donor in good health, enrolled as a control in a pregnancy study. The chain's CDR3 is CASSLTGRNYGYTF. Written as DNA, the CDR3 is TGTGCCAGCAGCCTGACAGGGCGGAACTATGGCTACACCTTC.